Sequencing of this T cell receptor beta chain was carried out in a study of blood T cell repertoires in COVID-19. The CDR3 loop spans 12 amino acids. V was cut by 6 bases and J by 2 bases, with 8 bases left in between. Germline CDR1 and CDR2: ENHRY and SYGVKD. TCRdb keeps only in-frame clones here, not all; method: immunoSEQ multiplex PCR. The sample records a few hundred thousand clones, around 91% being singletons. In terms of age and location, participants ranged from roughly 18 to 95 years and lived in about two dozen US areas. Donors in Cohort 3 counted as recovered after two negative PCRs, clearance, or symptom resolution.

The chain combines TRBV10-3 with TRBJ2-7; D unclear. The clonotype comes from a middle-aged woman who had recovered from COVID-19. The sample consisted of PBMCs or T cells enriched from blood (not recorded which). The CDR3 loop is CAISDGAYEQYF. The DNA of the CDR3 is TGTGCCATCAGCGACGGAGCCTACGAGCAGTACTTC.